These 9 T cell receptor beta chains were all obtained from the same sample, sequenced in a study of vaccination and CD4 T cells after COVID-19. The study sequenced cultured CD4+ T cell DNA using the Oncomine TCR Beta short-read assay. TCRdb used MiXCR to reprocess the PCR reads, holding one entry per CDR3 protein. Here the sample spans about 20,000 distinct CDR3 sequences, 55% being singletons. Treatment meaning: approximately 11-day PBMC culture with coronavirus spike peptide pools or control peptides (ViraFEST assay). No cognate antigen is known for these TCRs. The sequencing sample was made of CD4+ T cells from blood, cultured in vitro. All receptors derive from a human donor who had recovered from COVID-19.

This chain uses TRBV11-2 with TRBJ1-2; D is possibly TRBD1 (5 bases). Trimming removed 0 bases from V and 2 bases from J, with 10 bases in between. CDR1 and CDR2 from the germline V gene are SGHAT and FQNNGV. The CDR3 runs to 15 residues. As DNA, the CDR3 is TGTGCCAGCAGCTTAGATCTGCCAGGGAACTATGGCTACACCTTC. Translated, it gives CASSLDLPGNYGYTF.

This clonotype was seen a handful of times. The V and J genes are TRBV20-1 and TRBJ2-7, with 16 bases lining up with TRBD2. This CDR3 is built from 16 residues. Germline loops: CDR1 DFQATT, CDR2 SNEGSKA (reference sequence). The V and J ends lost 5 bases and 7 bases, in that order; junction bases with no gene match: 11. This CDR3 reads CSAPGTSGRGSGEQYF. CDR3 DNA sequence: TGCAGTGCTCCAGGGACTAGCGGGAGGGGGTCTGGAGAGCAGTACTTC.

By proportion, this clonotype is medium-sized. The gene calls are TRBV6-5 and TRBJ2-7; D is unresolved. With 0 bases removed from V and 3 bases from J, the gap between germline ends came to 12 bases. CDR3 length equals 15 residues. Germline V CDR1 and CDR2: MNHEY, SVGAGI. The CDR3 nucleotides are TGTGCCAGCAGTTACTCACCCGGCGGTCTCTACGAGCAGTACTTC. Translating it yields CASSYSPGGLYEQYF.

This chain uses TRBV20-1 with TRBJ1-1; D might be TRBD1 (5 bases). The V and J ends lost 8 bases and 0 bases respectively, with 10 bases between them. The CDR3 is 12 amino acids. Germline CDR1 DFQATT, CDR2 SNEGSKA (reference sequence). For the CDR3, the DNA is TGCAGTAGGGGATCTATGAACACTGAAGCTTTCTTT. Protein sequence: CSRGSMNTEAFF.

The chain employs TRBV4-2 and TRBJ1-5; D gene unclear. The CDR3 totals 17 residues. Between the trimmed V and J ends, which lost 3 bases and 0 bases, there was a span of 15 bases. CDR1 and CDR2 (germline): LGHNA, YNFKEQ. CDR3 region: CASSQNSDRFSNQPQHF. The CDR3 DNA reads TGTGCCAGCAGCCAGAATAGTGACCGGTTTAGCAATCAGCCCCAGCATTTT.

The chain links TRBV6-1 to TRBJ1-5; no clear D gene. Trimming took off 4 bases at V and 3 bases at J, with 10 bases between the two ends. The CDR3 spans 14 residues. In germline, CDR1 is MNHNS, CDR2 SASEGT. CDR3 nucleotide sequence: TGTGCCAGCAGTGGGAGGCAGATCAATCAGCCCCAGCATTTT. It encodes CASSGRQINQPQHF.

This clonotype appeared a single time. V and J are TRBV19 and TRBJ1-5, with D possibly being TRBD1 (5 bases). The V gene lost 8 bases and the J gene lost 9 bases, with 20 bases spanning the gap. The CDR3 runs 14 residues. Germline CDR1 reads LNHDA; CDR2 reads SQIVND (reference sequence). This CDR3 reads CASSWDSEDLPQHF. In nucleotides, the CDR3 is TGTGCCAGTTCGTGGGACTCCGAAGATCTGCCCCAGCATTTT. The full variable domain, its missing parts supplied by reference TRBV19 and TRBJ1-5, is DGGITQSPKYLFRKEGQNVTLSCEQNLNHDAMYWYRQDPGQGLRLIYYSQIVNDFQKGDIAEGYSVSREKKESFPLTVTSAQKNPTAFYLCASSWDSEDLPQHFGDGTRLSIL.

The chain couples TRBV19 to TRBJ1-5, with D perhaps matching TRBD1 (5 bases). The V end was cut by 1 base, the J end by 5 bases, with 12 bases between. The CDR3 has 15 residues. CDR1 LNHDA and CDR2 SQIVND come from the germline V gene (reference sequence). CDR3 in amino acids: CASSIGGTTYQPQHF. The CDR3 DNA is TGTGCCAGTAGTATAGGGGGGACTACCTATCAGCCCCAGCATTTT.

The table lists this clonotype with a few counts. The CDR3 bases are TGCAGTGCTAGAGACGGCAGGAGATACTCCTACGAGCAGTACTTC. Its protein is CSARDGRRYSYEQYF. The gene calls are TRBV20-1 and TRBJ2-7; D gene unclear. CDR1 is DFQATT and CDR2 is SNEGSKA in the germline V gene (reference sequence). V lost 0 bases, J lost 0 bases, and 12 bases lay in between. This CDR3 has 15 amino acids.